The 30 T cell receptor beta chains in this list originate from one sample, sequenced in a study of early stage breast cancer tumors. Data came from immunoSEQ multiplex PCR; TCRdb stores just in-frame clones and leaves some out. Among roughly 48,000 clones listed, roughly 80% were seen once. Sample: blood. The source of these receptors is a person in their fifties with breast cancer.

This chain uses TRBV11-2 with TRBJ1-4, with D unresolved. CDR3 length: 18 amino acids. Germline CDR1 is SGHAT and CDR2 is FQNNGV. With 2 bases removed from V and 0 bases from J, the gap between germline ends came to 16 bases. DNA for the CDR3: TGTGCCAGCAGCTTATCCCCACCCCAACGTGCAACTAATGAAAAACTGTTTTTT. Protein sequence: CASSLSPPQRATNEKLFF. The full variable domain, with the rest looked up from reference TRBV11-2 and TRBJ1-4, is EAGVAQSPRYKIIEKRQSVAFWCNPISGHATLYWYQQILGQGPKLLIQFQNNGVVDDSQLPKDRFSAERLKGVDSTLKIQPAKLEDSAVYLCASSLSPPQRATNEKLFFGSGTQLSVL.

The chain recombines TRBV5-1 with TRBJ2-5; 8 nucleotides align to TRBD1. Germline lookup yields CDR1 SGHRS and CDR2 YFSETQ. The ends lost 6 bases at V and 4 bases at J; junction bases unmatched: 8. This CDR3 contains 14 residues. This CDR3 is CASTQTGVRETQYF. The DNA for the CDR3 is TGCGCCAGCACCCAGACAGGGGTGAGAGAGACCCAGTACTTC.

This clone was detected a few times. The chain is built from TRBV4-1 and TRBJ1-5; possible D gene TRBD1, 5 bases. Trimming pared 0 bases from V and 7 bases from J, leaving 13 bases between. The germline V gene encodes CDR1 MGHRA and CDR2 YSYEKL. The CDR3 covers 15 residues. This CDR3 reads CASSQEPGTGQPQHF. DNA for the CDR3: TGCGCCAGCAGCCAAGAACCCGGGACTGGACAGCCCCAGCATTTT.

V usage is TRBV18 and J usage is TRBJ1-5, with a possible D match to TRBD1 (5 bases). This CDR3 contains 14 residues. Germline lookup yields CDR1 KGHSH and CDR2 LQKENI. V was cut by 2 bases and J by 6 bases, with 11 bases left in between. CDR3 sequence (DNA): TGTGCCAGCTCACCAACGGGGGGGGGTCAGCCCCAGCATTTT. Encoded protein: CASSPTGGGQPQHF.

The chain couples TRBV29-1 to TRBJ1-1, with 7 bases that match TRBD1. Germline V lookup: CDR1 SQVTM, CDR2 ANQGSEA. Trimming took 4 bases from V and 8 from J; bases not matched to a gene: 10. This CDR3 contains 13 residues. In DNA form, the CDR3 reads TGCAGCGTTGTGGGACAGTCTAGTCCGGAAGCTTTCTTT. This gives the protein CSVVGQSSPEAFF.

The V and J genes are TRBV9 and TRBJ1-6, with D possibly TRBD1 on 6 matching bases. Between the trimmed V and J ends, which lost 5 bases and 10 bases, there was a span of 16 bases. CDR1 is SGDLS, CDR2 YYNGEE, per germline. The CDR3 loop spans 14 amino acids. The CDR3 region is CASRRGGQGSPLHF. CDR3 sequence (DNA): TGTGCCAGCAGGCGCGGGGGCCAAGGGTCACCCCTCCACTTT.

This clone occurred once. V and J are TRBV18 and TRBJ1-1; the D is unclear. This CDR3 spans 17 amino acids. The germline V gene has CDR1 KGHSH and CDR2 LQKENI. The V end was cut by 1 base, the J end by 10 bases, with 25 bases between. The CDR3 sequence: CASSPHLAGKPGTPAFF. As DNA, the CDR3 is TGTGCCAGCTCACCACACCTAGCGGGCAAGCCGGGTACCCCAGCTTTCTTT.

The CDR3 DNA reads TGTGCCAGCAGCTTAGGCCCCACCAGCACAGATACGCAGTATTTT. It codes for CASSLGPTSTDTQYF. The chain has TRBV7-2 and TRBJ2-3; D call uncertain. The CDR3 has 15 amino acids. V was shortened by 1 base and J by 0 bases, with 8 bases between the two germline ends. In germline, CDR1 is SGHTA, CDR2 FQGNSA.

V gene TRBV28 combines with J gene TRBJ1-1; D might be TRBD1 (5 bases). Germline CDR1 is MDHEN and CDR2 is SYDVKM. Trimming cost V 1 base and J 1 base, with 16 bases left between them. The CDR3 covers 17 residues. This CDR3 is CASSLSLGVSGNTEAFF. DNA of the CDR3: TGTGCCAGCAGTTTATCCCTGGGGGTAAGCGGGAACACTGAAGCTTTCTTT.

This chain joins TRBV11-3 and TRBJ1-3, with D unresolved. Germline values: CDR1 SGHNT, CDR2 YENEEA. V lost 2 bases to trimming and J lost 8 bases, with 16 bases between them. The CDR3 is 15 residues long. CDR3 in DNA: TGTGCCAGCAGCTTACGGGTCAGGTCGGTTTACACCATATATTTT. Its protein product is CASSLRVRSVYTIYF.

The chain combines TRBV19 with TRBJ1-2, with D unclear. V was cut by 5 bases and J by 4 bases, with 8 bases left in between. The CDR3 runs to 12 residues. Per the germline V gene, CDR1 is LNHDA and CDR2 is SQIVND (reference sequence). This chain's CDR3 is CASSRGPYGYTF. The CDR3 DNA follows: TGTGCCAGTAGTCGAGGTCCCTATGGCTACACCTTC.

By proportion, this clone is medium-sized (0.01 to 0.1%). The chain joins TRBV13 to TRBJ2-7; the match to TRBD2 covers 12 bases. The CDR3 totals 17 residues. CDR1 is PRHDT and CDR2 is FYEKMQ in the germline V gene (reference sequence). J was trimmed by 3 bases and V by 4 bases; bases with no gene match: 10. In nucleotides, the CDR3 is TGTGCCAGCAGCTCCCGTAAGACTAGCGGGAGCCTCTACGAGCAGTACTTC. Residues: CASSSRKTSGSLYEQYF.

V and J are TRBV5-1 and TRBJ2-7, with D maybe TRBD2 (5 bases). Germline CDR1 reads SGHRS; CDR2 reads YFSETQ. This CDR3 contains 13 residues. Trimming stripped 4 bases from V and 5 bases from J, with 13 bases between. This CDR3 is CASSKRSRDEQYF. In DNA form, the CDR3 reads TGCGCCAGCAGCAAGCGGAGCCGGGACGAGCAGTACTTC.

The rearrangement uses TRBV27 and TRBJ1-5; 9 bases are a match to TRBD1. CDR1 is MNHEY and CDR2 is SMNVEV in the germline V gene (reference sequence). The junction had 5 bases not matched to a gene; V was cut back by 4 bases and J by 1 base. The CDR3 has 16 residues. The CDR3: CASSSGTGFSNQPQHF. CDR3 coding DNA: TGTGCCAGCAGTTCCGGGACAGGGTTCAGCAATCAGCCCCAGCATTTT.

The chain couples TRBV18 to TRBJ1-5; D perhaps matches TRBD1 (6 bases). Germline values: CDR1 KGHSH, CDR2 LQKENI. Trimming shortened V by 4 bases and J by 6 bases, and 19 bases separated the two germline ends. The CDR3 is 16 amino acids. CDR3 amino acids: CASSLTESTGGQPQHF. The DNA for the CDR3 is TGTGCCAGCTCACTGACCGAATCGACAGGCGGTCAGCCCCAGCATTTT.

V usage is TRBV27 and J usage is TRBJ2-1; maybe TRBD1 (6 bases). V was trimmed by 0 bases and J by 5 bases, leaving 23 bases between them. Germline V lookup: CDR1 MNHEY, CDR2 SMNVEV (reference sequence). This CDR3 is built from 19 residues. The CDR3 nucleotides are TGTGCCAGCAGTTTATCCCCCTGGACAGCAAACACCCTAGACAATGAGCAGTTCTTC. Its protein is CASSLSPWTANTLDNEQFF.

The chain employs TRBV4-3 and TRBJ1-4; 12 bases are shared with TRBD1. This CDR3 spans 19 amino acids. Germline CDR1 is LGHNA and CDR2 is YSLEER. The junction had 5 bases not matched to a gene; V was cut back by 0 bases and J by 0 bases. The CDR3, as DNA: TGCGCCAGCAGCCAAGAGGGACAGGGGGCTTCGGCAACTAATGAAAAACTGTTTTTT. Residues: CASSQEGQGASATNEKLFF.

J is TRBJ2-6 and V is TRBV6-1, with 8 nucleotides matching TRBD1. Germline V gene sequence: CDR1 MNHNS, CDR2 SASEGT. This CDR3 contains 14 residues. Trimming took 5 bases from V and 5 from J; bases not matched to a gene: 2. In nucleotides, the CDR3 is TGTGCCAGCAGTCCAGGGGGCTGGGCCAACGTCCTGACTTTC. Translation gives CASSPGGWANVLTF.

The chain is built from TRBV5-1 and TRBJ1-3, with unresolved D. V was shortened by 1 base and J by 2 bases, with 7 bases between the two germline ends. This CDR3 has 14 residues. The germline V gene encodes CDR1 SGHRS and CDR2 YFSETQ. CDR3 amino acids: CASSLLGPGNTIYF. The CDR3 coding sequence is TGCGCCAGCAGCTTGTTAGGGCCTGGAAACACCATATATTTT.

The chain recombines TRBV30 with TRBJ2-7, with 10 bases fitting TRBD1. The trim removed 2 bases at V and 4 bases at J, leaving 5 bases unmatched. The CDR3 length is 14 residues. CDR1 is GTSNPN and CDR2 is SVGIG in the germline V gene (reference sequence). The CDR3 reads CAWSSWGQGYEQYF. For the CDR3, the DNA is TGTGCCTGGAGTTCATGGGGACAGGGGTACGAGCAGTACTTC.

The genes are TRBV18 and TRBJ1-5; 10 nucleotides align to TRBD1. V shed 6 bases and J 6 bases; nucleotides not matched to a gene: 5. The CDR3 covers 14 residues. The germline gives CDR1 KGHSH, CDR2 LQKENI. CDR3 in amino acids: CASSGTGEGQPQHF. DNA for the CDR3: TGTGCCAGCTCCGGGACAGGGGAGGGTCAGCCCCAGCATTTT.

The J gene is TRBJ1-5, the V gene TRBV15; 9 bases are a match to TRBD1. The J segment lost 5 bases and the V segment lost 3 bases, leaving 2 bases of the junction unmatched. The CDR3 contains 14 residues. Per germline, CDR1 LNHNV and CDR2 YYDKDF (reference sequence). The CDR3 sequence is CATSSGQGYQPQHF. The CDR3 DNA follows: TGTGCCACCAGCAGTGGACAGGGGTATCAGCCCCAGCATTTT.

The chain is built from TRBV4-1 and TRBJ1-5, with 11 bases aligning to TRBD1. V lost 0 bases and J lost 0; bases outside the gene matches: 1. This CDR3 is built from 17 residues. Germline CDR1 MGHRA, CDR2 YSYEKL. CDR3 region: CASSQDGQGASNQPQHF. The DNA of the CDR3 is TGCGCCAGCAGCCAAGATGGACAGGGGGCTAGCAATCAGCCCCAGCATTTT.

This sequence joins TRBV10-2 and TRBJ2-1, with D maybe TRBD1 (5 bases). Between the trimmed V and J ends, which lost 2 bases and 9 bases, there was a span of 14 bases. Germline lookup yields CDR1 WSHSY and CDR2 SAAADI. The CDR3 runs to 14 residues. CDR3 protein: CASSEQPKRGEQFF. In DNA, the CDR3 is TGCGCCAGCAGTGAGCAGCCAAAAAGGGGTGAGCAGTTCTTC.

The chain employs TRBV10-3 and TRBJ2-7; TRBD1 agrees at 7 bases. The germline V gene has CDR1 ENHRY and CDR2 SYGVKD. This CDR3 has 15 residues. The junction had 9 bases not matched to a gene; V was cut back by 6 bases and J by 1 base. This chain's CDR3 is CAIRDGQANSYEQYF. DNA of the CDR3: TGTGCCATCAGGGACGGACAGGCTAATTCCTACGAGCAGTACTTC.

The V and J genes are TRBV20-1 and TRBJ1-1, with a possible D match to TRBD1 (5 bases). This CDR3 contains 11 residues. V dropped 3 bases and J dropped 10 bases, with 12 bases sitting between them. Per the germline V gene, CDR1 is DFQATT and CDR2 is SNEGSKA (reference sequence). The CDR3 DNA reads TGCAGTGCTAGTAAAGGGGCCAGAGCTTTCTTT. Its translation is CSASKGARAFF.

The rearrangement joins TRBV6-5 to TRBJ1-1; TRBD1 might be the D (6 bases). CDR1 is MNHEY, CDR2 SVGAGI, per germline. The length of the CDR3 is 14 residues. The V and J ends lost 5 bases and 5 bases respectively, with 15 bases between them. DNA of the CDR3: TGTGCCAGCAGTACAGGGATCCTTTCGACTGAAGCTTTCTTT. Its protein is CASSTGILSTEAFF.

The chain employs TRBV19 and TRBJ1-2, with 10 bases lining up with TRBD1. With 5 bases clipped from V and 7 bases from J, the junction kept 13 bases outside the gene matches. CDR3 length equals 16 residues. Germline CDR1 reads LNHDA; CDR2 reads SQIVND (reference sequence). The CDR3 sequence: CASSLEGDRGTFGYTF. The CDR3 coding sequence is TGTGCCAGTAGTCTCGAGGGGGACAGGGGCACGTTTGGCTACACCTTC.

The chain uses TRBV11-3 and TRBJ2-1; the D is unclear. CDR1 is SGHNT, CDR2 YENEEA, per germline. CDR3 length: 12 amino acids. The V end lost 5 bases, the J end lost 6 bases, and 8 bases lay between the germline ends. The CDR3 loop is CASSEFGNEQFF. CDR3 bases: TGTGCCAGCAGCGAATTTGGCAATGAGCAGTTCTTC.

The V and J genes are TRBV2 and TRBJ1-5; D gene uncertain. The CDR3 has 14 amino acids. CDR1 and CDR2 from the germline V gene are SNHLY and FYNNEI. Trimming cost V 4 bases and J 2 bases, with 9 bases left between them. CDR3 nucleotide sequence: TGTGCCAGCAGTGTTAGGTCTGGCAATCAGCCCCAGCATTTT. It encodes CASSVRSGNQPQHF.